This passage covers 25 T cell receptor beta chains from one sample sequenced in a study of immune characteristics of hereditary and idiopathic chronic pancreatitis. Assay used: immunoSEQ multiplex PCR; TCRdb lists only in-frame clones, some missing. The data show a few thousand clones, with around three quarters seen just once and approximately 7.4% held by the top ten. Patients having total pancreatectomy with islet autotransplantation provided the chronic pancreatitis pancreas tissue. The sequenced sample consisted of pancreas tissue with hereditary chronic pancreatitis. These receptors came from a human donor with chronic pancreatitis.

The chain links TRBV7-8 to TRBJ2-1; 10 nucleotides agree with TRBD1. CDR3 length: 16 residues. Per the germline V gene, CDR1 is SGHVS and CDR2 is FQNEAQ. The J segment lost 0 bases and the V segment lost 1 base, leaving 0 bases of the junction unmatched. The CDR3 DNA follows: TGTGCCAGCAGCTTAGGGGACAGGGGCTCCTACAATGAGCAGTTCTTC. Translated, it gives CASSLGDRGSYNEQFF. The full variable domain, rest sourced from reference TRBV7-8 and TRBJ2-1, is GAGVSQSPRYKVAKRGQDVALRCDPISGHVSLFWYQQALGQGPEFLTYFQNEAQLDKSGLPSDRFFAERPEGSVSTLKIQRTQQEDSAVYLCASSLGDRGSYNEQFFGPGTRLTVL.

The V and J genes are TRBV6-5 and TRBJ2-1, with 9 bases that match TRBD2. CDR3 length: 14 amino acids. Germline V gives CDR1 MNHEY, CDR2 SVGAGI. J was trimmed by 5 bases and V by 2 bases; bases with no gene match: 1. CDR3: CASSYERGDNEQFF. The CDR3 region has the DNA TGTGCCAGCAGTTACGAGCGGGGGGACAATGAGCAGTTCTTC.

The genes are TRBV6-2 or TRBV6-3 and TRBJ2-7; D might be TRBD2 (5 bases). The CDR3 spans 15 residues. The V end was cut by 1 base, the J end by 4 bases, with 14 bases between. Per germline, CDR1 MNHEY and CDR2 SVGEGT. CDR3 bases: TGTGCCAGCAGTTACTTTCCGGACTTTGAATACGAGCAGTACTTC. Translating it yields CASSYFPDFEYEQYF.

This clone turned up a few times. In nucleotides, the CDR3 is TGTGCCAGCACTGCGGGAGGGATCACTGAAGCTTTCTTT. It encodes CASTAGGITEAFF. The chain carries TRBV3-1 (or the pseudogene TRBV3-2) and TRBJ1-1; D is unclear. V was shortened by 7 bases and J by 4 bases, with 13 bases between the two germline ends. The CDR3 runs 13 residues. Looked up from germline, CDR1 is LGHDT and CDR2 is YNNKEL (reference sequence).

Sample share makes this clone large. J is TRBJ2-2 and V is TRBV4-3; D unresolved. CDR3 length: 17 amino acids. The germline V gene encodes CDR1 LGHNA and CDR2 YSLEER. The V gene lost 0 bases and the J gene lost 2 bases, with 13 bases spanning the gap. The chain's CDR3 is CASSQEILDFNTGELFF. The CDR3 nucleotides are TGCGCCAGCAGCCAAGAGATCCTCGATTTTAACACCGGGGAGCTGTTTTTT.

The chain's CDR3 is CSVEGPGIEAFF. The CDR3 DNA reads as TGCAGCGTTGAAGGGCCGGGAATTGAAGCTTTCTTT. The chain is built from TRBV29-1 and TRBJ1-1; D is undetermined. The length of the CDR3 is 12 residues. The ends were cut back, 1 base at V and 7 bases at J, with 10 bases in the middle. Germline assignment: CDR1 SQVTM and CDR2 ANQGSEA.

The CDR3 region has the DNA TGCGCCAGCAGCCAAGATTGGGCAGCGAACACTGAAGCTTTCTTT. Its translation is CASSQDWAANTEAFF. V and J are TRBV4-1 and TRBJ1-1; D remains unclear. The germline gives CDR1 MGHRA, CDR2 YSYEKL. V dropped 0 bases and J dropped 1 base, with 9 bases sitting between them. The CDR3 is 15 amino acids.

The chain carries TRBV7-2 and TRBJ2-3, with 8 bases identical to TRBD1. J was trimmed by 8 bases and V by 1 base; bases with no gene match: 8. The CDR3 covers 15 residues. CDR1 is SGHTA and CDR2 is FQGNSA in the germline V gene. The CDR3 sequence: CASSLDDRGSGTQYF. CDR3 coding DNA: TGTGCCAGCAGCTTAGACGACAGGGGTTCTGGTACGCAGTATTTT.

V gene TRBV5-6 combines with J gene TRBJ1-2; D is unclear. V was cut by 3 bases and J by 5 bases, with 5 bases left in between. The CDR3 contains 11 residues. CDR1 and CDR2 (germline): SGHDT, YYEEEE. The CDR3 DNA follows: TGTGCCAGCAGCTCGACGTATGGCTACACCTTC. Translation: CASSSTYGYTF. Supplemented by reference TRBV5-6 and TRBJ1-2, the full variable domain reads DAGVTQSPTHLIKTRGQQVTLRCSPKSGHDTVSWYQQALGQGPQFIFQYYEEEERQRGNFPDRFSGHQFPNYSSELNVNALLLGDSALYLCASSSTYGYTFGSGTRLTVV.

The J gene is TRBJ2-3, the V gene TRBV4-1; tentative D call: TRBD2 (5 bases). The germline CDR1 and CDR2 sequences are MGHRA and YSYEKL. The CDR3 has 16 residues. V was shortened by 0 bases and J by 5 bases, with 15 bases between the two germline ends. The CDR3 spells CASSQDLFREGDTQYF. In DNA, the CDR3 is TGCGCCAGCAGCCAAGATTTGTTCCGCGAGGGAGATACGCAGTATTTT.

V usage is TRBV27 and J usage is TRBJ1-6; 7 nucleotides agree with TRBD1. Germline V gives CDR1 MNHEY, CDR2 SMNVEV (reference sequence). Trimming removed 1 base from V and 13 bases from J; junction bases left unmatched: 4. The CDR3 is 13 amino acids. CDR3: CASSLLDRTPLHF. CDR3 coding DNA: TGTGCCAGCAGTTTATTGGACAGGACCCCCCTCCACTTT.

The chain has TRBV4-3 and TRBJ1-1; D ambiguous. Germline lookup yields CDR1 LGHNA and CDR2 YSLEER. The V gene lost 0 bases and the J gene lost 3 bases, with 23 bases spanning the gap. The CDR3 is made up of 19 amino acids. In DNA form, the CDR3 reads TGCGCCAGCAGCCAAGAACTACCCTCCGGGTCCGCTTTCTACACTGAAGCTTTCTTT. Translating gives CASSQELPSGSAFYTEAFF.

Within the sample, this clone is medium-sized. The rearrangement joins TRBV19 to TRBJ1-1; no firm D call. CDR1 is LNHDA and CDR2 is SQIVND in the germline V gene (reference sequence). This CDR3 contains 11 residues. The CDR3 spells CVRLVITEAFF. Here the CDR3 DNA reads TGTGTACGGTTGGTAATCACTGAAGCTTTCTTT.

The chain recombines TRBV6-2 or TRBV6-3 with TRBJ2-3; 7 bases are shared with TRBD2. Losses at the gene ends were 3 bases for V and 2 bases for J; bases not matched to a gene: 5. Germline V gene lookup returns CDR1 MNHEY and CDR2 SVGEGT. The CDR3 sequence is 15 residues long. The DNA of the CDR3 is TGTGCCAGCAGTTATTGGCGGGGGAACACAGATACGCAGTATTTT. Its translation: CASSYWRGNTDTQYF.

The gene calls are TRBV7-9 and TRBJ2-5; D is undetermined. The V and J ends lost 1 base and 0 bases respectively, with 6 bases between them. The germline V gene encodes CDR1 SEHNR and CDR2 FQNEAQ (reference sequence). The CDR3 has 14 amino acids. The DNA of the CDR3 is TGTGCCAGCAGCTTAGAGAGGAACCAAGAGACCCAGTACTTC. It encodes CASSLERNQETQYF.

This clone has just a few counts. V gene TRBV5-1 combines with J gene TRBJ1-4; D not resolved. The CDR3 extends over 16 amino acids. Trimming shortened V by 2 bases and J by 0 bases, and 11 bases separated the two germline ends. In germline, CDR1 is SGHRS, CDR2 YFSETQ. CDR3 nucleotides: TGCGCCAGCAGCTTCGGAAACCCGGCAACTAATGAAAAACTGTTTTTT. It encodes CASSFGNPATNEKLFF.

The rearrangement links TRBV11-3 to TRBJ2-3; D is ambiguous. Germline CDR1 reads SGHNT; CDR2 reads YENEEA. V lost 6 bases and J 0 bases, leaving 10 bases between the germline ends. There are 14 residues in the CDR3. CDR3 amino acids: CASSLTTSTDTQYF. In nucleotides, the CDR3 is TGTGCCAGCAGTTTAACTACTAGCACAGATACGCAGTATTTT.

The V gene is TRBV19, the J gene TRBJ1-2; D not certain. V lost 5 bases and J lost 6, with 13 bases in between. Germline values: CDR1 LNHDA, CDR2 SQIVND (reference sequence). The CDR3 is 13 amino acids. CDR3: CASSRTAGNGYTF. CDR3 nucleotide sequence: TGTGCCAGTAGTCGGACGGCAGGTAATGGCTACACCTTC.

The chain has TRBV27 and TRBJ1-1; the match to TRBD1 covers 7 bases. The ends lost 7 bases at V and 4 bases at J; junction bases unmatched: 9. Germline loops: CDR1 MNHEY, CDR2 SMNVEV (reference sequence). The CDR3 covers 14 residues. The CDR3 DNA is TGTGCCAGCACTAGGACAGGCCCTTCCACTGAAGCTTTCTTT. It is translated as CASTRTGPSTEAFF.

The genes are TRBV30 and TRBJ1-6; maybe TRBD1 (6 bases). Germline-derived CDR1 and CDR2 are GTSNPN and SVGIG (reference sequence). This CDR3 has 14 residues. V was pared by 0 bases and J by 6 bases, with 9 bases between. CDR3 sequence: CAWSVTGSNSPLHF. As DNA, the CDR3 is TGTGCCTGGAGTGTCACAGGGAGTAATTCACCCCTCCACTTT.

The chain joins TRBV4-1 to TRBJ1-4; 8 positions agree with TRBD1. After removal of 4 bases from V and 8 bases from J, the junction contained 12 bases not matched to a gene. CDR1 is MGHRA, CDR2 YSYEKL, per germline. The CDR3 is made up of 16 amino acids. The chain's CDR3 is CASSRAETGDREKLFF. The CDR3 DNA is TGCGCCAGCAGCCGCGCAGAGACAGGGGATCGCGAAAAACTGTTTTTT.

This clone has only one observation. This chain joins TRBV10-3 and TRBJ1-2, with D tentatively TRBD1 (6 bases). V was cut by 9 bases and J by 5 bases, with 16 bases left in between. CDR1 is ENHRY, CDR2 SYGVKD, per germline. This CDR3 has 13 amino acids. CDR3 loop: CAISRQEHYGYTF. CDR3 nucleotide sequence: TGTGCCATATCTCGACAGGAGCATTATGGCTACACCTTC.

The chain carries TRBV4-3 and TRBJ1-2; the D is unclear. The V gene's germline CDR1 is LGHNA and CDR2 YSLEER. The CDR3 contains 12 residues. The germline V and J ends were trimmed by 3 bases and 1 base, with 3 bases remaining between them. The CDR3 nucleotides are TGCGCCAGCAGCCATCGTAACTATGGCTACACCTTC. The encoded protein is CASSHRNYGYTF.

This chain connects TRBV3-1 (or the pseudogene TRBV3-2) to TRBJ2-6; D gene unclear. V was pared by 4 bases and J by 1 base, with 5 bases between. This CDR3 region has 14 residues. Germline CDR1 reads LGHDT; CDR2 reads YNNKEL (reference sequence). DNA for the CDR3: TGTGCCAGCAGCCTCCATTCTGGGGCCAACGTCCTGACTTTC. Translated: CASSLHSGANVLTF.

The V call is TRBV5-1, the J call TRBJ2-7; 7 bases match TRBD1. J was trimmed by 3 bases and V by 4 bases; bases with no gene match: 7. Germline V gene data show CDR1 as SGHRS and CDR2 as YFSETQ. CDR3 length: 14 amino acids. CDR3 sequence (DNA): TGCGCCAGCAGCATTCGACAGGGCGACTACGAGCAGTACTTC. Protein sequence: CASSIRQGDYEQYF.